What follows are 12 T cell receptor beta chains derived from one specimen sequenced in a study of CD8 T cells in Susac syndrome. With random hexamers, about 0.5 to 1 ug RNA was reverse transcribed. Using its own MiXCR run on the immunoSEQ multiplex PCR reads, TCRdb lists one record per CDR3 protein. The data hold about 190,000 distinct CDR3 sequences, with about 95% observed a single time. The sequencing sample was made of CD8+ T cells from PBMCs. These receptors came from a human donor with Susac syndrome.

The V gene is TRBV2, the J gene TRBJ2-3; D unclear. From germline, CDR1 is SNHLY and CDR2 FYNNEI. Trimming removed 0 bases at V and 1 base at J, with 5 bases between. This CDR3 is built from 14 residues. Written as DNA, the CDR3 is TGTGCCAGCAGTGAAGCGGGTCGCACAGATACGCAGTATTTT. It translates to CASSEAGRTDTQYF.

The V call is TRBV25-1, the J call TRBJ2-7, with D perhaps matching TRBD1 or TRBD2 (6 bases each). This CDR3 has 14 residues. Germline CDR1 is MGHDK and CDR2 is SYGVNS. V lost 9 bases to trimming and J lost 9 bases, with 24 bases between them. The CDR3 loop is CARQAGGASRRQYF. CDR3 DNA: TGTGCCAGACAAGCCGGGGGCGCTTCGCGTCGGCAGTACTTC.

The chain's CDR3 is CASSPGPGGYEQYF. In DNA, the CDR3 is TGTGCCAGCAGCCCCGGTCCAGGGGGCTACGAGCAGTACTTC. This sequence joins TRBV27 and TRBJ2-7, with TRBD1 matching 7 bases. With 6 bases clipped from V and 3 bases from J, the junction kept 8 bases outside the gene matches. CDR1 is MNHEY and CDR2 is SMNVEV in the germline V gene (reference sequence). CDR3 length equals 14 residues.

The genes are TRBV4-1 and TRBJ1-6; D gene ambiguous. V lost 0 bases, J lost 7 bases, and 7 bases lay in between. This CDR3 region has 14 residues. Per the germline V gene, CDR1 is MGHRA and CDR2 is YSYEKL. DNA of the CDR3: TGCGCCAGCAGCCAAGATCTACAGAATTCACCCCTCCACTTT. Protein: CASSQDLQNSPLHF.

The chain recombines TRBV4-1 with TRBJ1-2; TRBD1 matches 11 bases. The CDR3 has 17 residues. From germline, CDR1 is MGHRA and CDR2 YSYEKL. V shed 4 bases, J shed 2 bases, and the junction held 9 bases outside the gene matches. CDR3 in amino acids: CASSPNGQGASNYGYTF. Here the CDR3 DNA reads TGCGCCAGCAGCCCAAACGGACAGGGGGCGTCCAACTATGGCTACACCTTC.

This rearrangement joins TRBV5-5 to TRBJ2-3; the D is unclear. The CDR3 has 17 residues. Germline CDR1 SGHKS, CDR2 YYEKEE (reference sequence). V lost 0 bases, J lost 0 bases, and 14 bases lay in between. The CDR3 sequence is CASSLDAGGTSTDTQYF. For the CDR3, the DNA is TGTGCCAGCAGCTTGGATGCTGGCGGTACTAGCACAGATACGCAGTATTTT.

V usage is TRBV27 and J usage is TRBJ2-1; D perhaps matches TRBD2 (5 bases). CDR3 length: 15 residues. The germline V and J ends were trimmed by 7 bases and 0 bases, with 13 bases remaining between them. CDR1 is MNHEY, CDR2 SMNVEV, per germline (reference sequence). CDR3 residues: CASNPGSSSYNEQFF. The CDR3 DNA reads as TGTGCCAGCAACCCGGGGTCGAGCTCCTACAATGAGCAGTTCTTC.

The chain uses TRBV27 and TRBJ2-6; no clear D. This CDR3 has 21 residues. Germline V gene lookup returns CDR1 MNHEY and CDR2 SMNVEV (reference sequence). Trimming left V 0 bases short and J 0 bases short, with 21 bases between. Here the CDR3 reads CASSLSYGPALSFSGANVLTF. The CDR3 DNA follows: TGTGCCAGCAGTTTATCTTATGGGCCAGCCTTGAGCTTCTCTGGGGCCAACGTCCTGACTTTC.

J is TRBJ1-1 and V is TRBV5-1; the match to TRBD1 covers 8 bases. The CDR3 spans 15 residues. Germline V lookup: CDR1 SGHRS, CDR2 YFSETQ. J gave up 4 bases and V 4 bases, and 9 bases lay outside the gene matches. CDR3 bases: TGCGCCAGCAGCCTAACTATTACAGGGGGCACTGAAGCTTTCTTT. Translated, it gives CASSLTITGGTEAFF.

The J gene is TRBJ2-1, the V gene TRBV19; D ambiguous. This CDR3 contains 15 residues. Germline loops: CDR1 LNHDA, CDR2 SQIVND (reference sequence). The germline V and J ends were trimmed by 2 bases and 4 bases, with 12 bases remaining between them. CDR3 amino acids: CASSIRLGSYNEQFF. DNA for the CDR3: TGTGCCAGTAGTATAAGGCTAGGCTCGTACAATGAGCAGTTCTTC.

The chain combines TRBV30 with TRBJ1-1; tentatively, D is TRBD1 (6 bases). This CDR3 is 13 amino acids long. Between the trimmed V and J ends, which lost 4 bases and 4 bases, there was a span of 13 bases. Germline V gives CDR1 GTSNPN, CDR2 SVGIG (reference sequence). The CDR3 bases are TGTGCCTGGACAGGGGTCTTCCCCACTGAAGCTTTCTTT. Protein: CAWTGVFPTEAFF.

The CDR3 loop is CATSDRDRVGGYTF. The CDR3 coding sequence is TGTGCCACCAGTGATCGGGACAGGGTAGGAGGCTACACCTTC. The chain links TRBV24-1 to TRBJ1-2; 9 bases are a match to TRBD1. Germline CDR1 is KGHDR and CDR2 is SFDVKD. After removal of 3 bases from V and 8 bases from J, the junction contained 6 bases not matched to a gene. This CDR3 contains 14 residues.